This T cell receptor (beta chain) was found in a study of cytomegalovirus exposure and HLA in healthy donors. To note about this clone: Its antigen is unknown.

Findings and limits, study-wide: Per a prior analysis, the majority of TCR beta V segments were productive roughly 90% or roughly 30% of the time. A missense DCLRE1C variant was associated with V- and J-gene trimming of TCR beta chains in a later analysis, and an independent cohort replicated the association.

Researchers ran the PCR with 60 Vbeta and 13 Jbeta primers. The method was immunoSEQ multiplex PCR; TCRdb's version includes in-frame clones alone and lacks a portion of them. The sample consists of tens of thousands of clones, 68% of them appearing once. Trimming left V 3 bases short and J 3 bases short, with 15 bases between. The CDR3 runs to 15 residues. Germline CDR1 MNHEY, CDR2 SVGAGI. The sequence was collected from a middle-aged man in good health and CMV-seronegative. Input material: PBMCs. The chain employs TRBV6-5 and TRBJ2-7; tentative D call: TRBD2 (5 bases). The chain's CDR3 is CASSYHEGKYYEQYF. The CDR3 coding sequence is TGTGCCAGCAGTTATCACGAGGGAAAATACTACGAGCAGTACTTC.